These 24 T cell receptor beta chains were all obtained from the same sample, sequenced in a study of blood T cell repertoires in COVID-19. Sequencing used immunoSEQ multiplex PCR; TCRdb keeps in-frame clones, though not all of them. The sample holds roughly 340,000 clones; around 87% are singletons and the top ten take approximately 1.8%. The specimen was PBMCs or T cells enriched from blood (not recorded which). Receptors originate from a man in his forties in a cohort exposed to, infected with or recovered from COVID-19 (not recorded which).

V gene TRBV24-1 combines with J gene TRBJ2-3; 9 nucleotides agree with TRBD1. Germline V gives CDR1 KGHDR, CDR2 SFDVKD. Losses at the gene ends were 3 bases for V and 3 bases for J; bases not matched to a gene: 6. This CDR3 region has 16 residues. In DNA, the CDR3 is TGTGCCACCAGTGATGTGGGACAGGGAGGGACAGATACGCAGTATTTT. Its translation is CATSDVGQGGTDTQYF.

V gene TRBV25-1 combines with J gene TRBJ2-7; TRBD2 matches at 10 bases. The CDR3 has 17 amino acids. Germline V gives CDR1 MGHDK, CDR2 SYGVNS. The V gene end was trimmed by 3 bases and the J gene end by 9 bases; junction bases not matched to a gene: 17. The CDR3 DNA reads as TGTGCCAGCAGTGATGCCCTGAGTCTAGCGGGAGCCTGGGCGCAGTACTTC. This translates into CASSDALSLAGAWAQYF.

This clone was seen a few times. This chain uses TRBV10-2 with TRBJ1-1; D unclear. Germline lookup yields CDR1 WSHSY and CDR2 SAAADI. The CDR3 length is 8 residues. The V end lost 8 bases, the J end lost 9 bases, and 4 bases lay between the germline ends. The CDR3: CASAKAFF. The CDR3 bases are TGCGCCAGCGCTAAAGCTTTCTTT.

Only a few counts were recorded for this clone. The rearrangement links TRBV27 to TRBJ2-1, with D uncertain. The CDR3 spans 13 residues. Germline CDR1 MNHEY, CDR2 SMNVEV (reference sequence). Trimming removed 3 bases at V and 6 bases at J, with 9 bases between. CDR3 residues: CASSFFNGNEQFF. The CDR3, as DNA: TGTGCCAGCAGTTTTTTTAACGGCAATGAGCAGTTCTTC.

The chain combines TRBV15 with TRBJ2-2, with 11 bases lining up with TRBD1. V trimming: 2 bases; J trimming: 4 bases; junction bases outside the gene matches: 9. The CDR3 runs to 18 residues. Germline V gives CDR1 LNHNV, CDR2 YYDKDF (reference sequence). The CDR3 sequence: CATSRLPRDRGITGELFF. The CDR3 bases are TGTGCCACCAGCAGACTGCCCCGGGACAGGGGGATCACCGGGGAGCTGTTTTTT.

The chain joins TRBV30 to TRBJ1-2, with D possibly being TRBD1 (5 bases). There are 13 residues in the CDR3. From germline, CDR1 is GTSNPN and CDR2 SVGIG (reference sequence). V gave up 3 bases and J gave up 8 bases, with 16 bases separating them. CDR3 amino acids: CAWSPGRVGGYTF. CDR3 bases: TGTGCCTGGAGCCCCGGCAGGGTAGGAGGCTACACCTTC.

V and J are TRBV10-3 and TRBJ2-5, with 12 bases fitting TRBD2. Unmatched junction bases numbered 4, after V lost 3 bases and J lost 5 bases. Germline loops: CDR1 ENHRY, CDR2 SYGVKD. The CDR3 spans 15 residues. The DNA for the CDR3 is TGTGCCATCAGTGATAGGCTAGCGGGAGGGGAGACCCAGTACTTC. It encodes CAISDRLAGGETQYF.

This clone occurred a few times. The V call is TRBV27, the J call TRBJ2-1; D is ambiguous. Trimming stripped 2 bases from V and 10 bases from J, with 21 bases between. Germline-derived CDR1 and CDR2 are MNHEY and SMNVEV (reference sequence). This CDR3 has 16 residues. For the CDR3, the DNA is TGTGCCAGCAGTTTACAAGGTAGACAAGGATATCGGGAGCAGTTCTTC. This sequence encodes CASSLQGRQGYREQFF.

This chain links TRBV5-1 with TRBJ1-4, with D possibly matching TRBD1 (5 bases). This CDR3 has 14 residues. V was trimmed by 4 bases and J by 6 bases, leaving 13 bases between them. Germline V gene lookup returns CDR1 SGHRS and CDR2 YFSETQ. In DNA form, the CDR3 reads TGCGCCAGCAGCCCCGCAGGGATTGATGAAAAACTGTTTTTT. This codes for CASSPAGIDEKLFF. The full variable domain, in which reference TRBV5-1 and TRBJ1-4 provide the parts outside the CDR3, is KAGVTQTPRYLIKTRGQQVTLSCSPISGHRSVSWYQQTPGQGLQFLFEYFSETQRNKGNFPGRFSGRQFSNSRSEMNVSTLELGDSALYLCASSPAGIDEKLFFGSGTQLSVL.

The rearrangement links TRBV11-2 to TRBJ1-6; 7 bases line up with TRBD1. The CDR3 totals 17 residues. In germline, CDR1 is SGHAT, CDR2 FQNNGV. J lost 3 bases, V lost 5 bases, and 10 bases had no gene match. The CDR3 DNA reads TGTGCCAGCAGCCCGGTGGGTGGGACAGTCTATAATTCACCCCTCCACTTT. This codes for CASSPVGGTVYNSPLHF.

The rearrangement links TRBV6-5 to TRBJ2-2; TRBD1 matches 7 bases. The CDR3 length is 14 residues. CDR1 and CDR2 (germline): MNHEY, SVGAGI. The junction had 5 bases not matched to a gene; V was cut back by 6 bases and J by 4 bases. The CDR3 region is CASRTGQTTGELFF. The DNA of the CDR3 is TGTGCCAGCAGGACGGGACAGACCACCGGGGAGCTGTTTTTT.

The V gene is TRBV27, the J gene TRBJ1-6; 7 nucleotides agree with TRBD1. The length of the CDR3 is 15 residues. Germline lookup yields CDR1 MNHEY and CDR2 SMNVEV (reference sequence). V lost 0 bases to trimming and J lost 6 bases; unmatched junction nucleotides: 2. The DNA of the CDR3 is TGTGCCAGCAGTTTATCCGGGACAGTTAATTCACCCCTCCACTTT. This encodes CASSLSGTVNSPLHF.

The chain links TRBV10-1 to TRBJ2-2, with 12 bases matching TRBD2. Germline V gene sequence: CDR1 WNHNN, CDR2 SYGVQD (reference sequence). The CDR3 sequence is 17 residues long. J was trimmed by 3 bases and V by 8 bases; bases with no gene match: 10. CDR3 protein: CASGSGGLAGYTGELFF. The CDR3 DNA reads TGCGCCAGCGGTAGTGGGGGACTAGCGGGTTACACCGGGGAGCTGTTTTTT.

V and J are TRBV10-1 and TRBJ2-2, with 7 bases that match TRBD2. Per germline, CDR1 WNHNN and CDR2 SYGVQD (reference sequence). V lost 5 bases, J lost 3 bases, and 6 bases stayed unmatched. This CDR3 is built from 15 residues. This CDR3 reads CASSRAGEYTGELFF. The DNA of the CDR3 is TGCGCCAGCAGTAGGGCGGGAGAGTACACCGGGGAGCTGTTTTTT.

This sequence joins TRBV19 and TRBJ2-1; TRBD2 matches 9 bases. The V gene end was trimmed by 7 bases and the J gene end by 6 bases; junction bases not matched to a gene: 7. Germline V gene sequence: CDR1 LNHDA, CDR2 SQIVND (reference sequence). The CDR3 loop spans 14 amino acids. Written as DNA, the CDR3 is TGTGCCAGTAAAAATAGCGGGAGTCTCAATGAGCAGTTCTTC. It codes for CASKNSGSLNEQFF.

The chain's CDR3 is CASRDSSPSSYEQYF. The DNA for the CDR3 is TGTGCCAGCAGGGACAGCTCCCCTAGCTCCTACGAGCAGTACTTC. The chain couples TRBV28 to TRBJ2-7; a weak D match, TRBD1 (6 bases). CDR1 is MDHEN, CDR2 SYDVKM, per germline. This CDR3 comprises 15 residues. V was pared by 6 bases and J by 0 bases, with 15 bases between.

The chain combines TRBV6-1 with TRBJ2-5, with D possibly matching TRBD1 (7 bases). Trimming left V 2 bases short and J 3 bases short, with 19 bases between. Germline V CDR1 and CDR2: MNHNS, SASEGT. CDR3 length equals 17 residues. The CDR3 sequence is CASSESVRRGREETQYF. The CDR3 nucleotides are TGTGCCAGCAGTGAAAGCGTTAGGAGGGGGCGCGAAGAGACCCAGTACTTC.

This chain joins TRBV29-1 and TRBJ2-2, with D possibly TRBD1 on 6 matching bases. The CDR3 has 14 amino acids. V shed 5 bases and J shed 4 bases, with 14 bases lying between them. From germline, CDR1 is SQVTM and CDR2 ANQGSEA. The CDR3 loop reads CSVLLDSTTGELFF. As DNA, the CDR3 is TGCAGCGTTCTACTGGACAGCACCACCGGGGAGCTGTTTTTT.

This chain joins TRBV30 and TRBJ2-2; 12 nucleotides line up with TRBD2. Looked up from germline, CDR1 is GTSNPN and CDR2 is SVGIG (reference sequence). V was clipped by 1 base and J by 5 bases; unmatched bases: 2. This CDR3 contains 15 residues. The CDR3 DNA reads TGTGCCTGGAGTGCCGGGACTAGCGGGACCGGGGAGCTGTTTTTT. Translation: CAWSAGTSGTGELFF. Full variable domain (rest looked up from reference TRBV30 and TRBJ2-2): SQTIHQWPATLVQPVGSPLSLECTVEGTSNPNLYWYRQAAGRGLQLLFYSVGIGQISSEVPQNLSASRPQDRQFILSSKKLLLSDSGFYLCAWSAGTSGTGELFFGEGSRLTVL.

The chain is built from TRBV18 and TRBJ2-7; 8 positions agree with TRBD2. J lost 3 bases, V lost 6 bases, and 10 bases had no gene match. CDR1 KGHSH and CDR2 LQKENI come from the germline V gene. There are 15 residues in the CDR3. The DNA of the CDR3 is TGTGCCAGCTCTAAGCGGGGGCGGGAGGACTACGAGCAGTACTTC. It encodes CASSKRGREDYEQYF.

The chain combines TRBV6-6 with TRBJ1-4; D perhaps matches TRBD1 (5 bases). The germline CDR1 and CDR2 sequences are MNHNY and SVGAGI (reference sequence). The CDR3 length is 12 residues. Trimming pared 6 bases from V and 6 bases from J, leaving 8 bases between. CDR3 in DNA: TGTGCCAGCAGGGGGGGGGATGAAAAACTGTTTTTT. Its translation: CASRGGDEKLFF.

The rearrangement uses TRBV30 and TRBJ2-7; weak D call: TRBD2 (6 bases). The CDR3 length is 13 residues. The germline V gene has CDR1 GTSNPN and CDR2 SVGIG (reference sequence). The CDR3: CGLEAAGSYEQYF. CDR3 nucleotide sequence: TGTGGCCTGGAGGCAGCGGGCTCCTACGAGCAGTACTTC.

The chain links TRBV15 to TRBJ1-1; D may be TRBD1 (5 bases). The V gene lost 0 bases and the J gene lost 8 bases, with 10 bases spanning the gap. Germline assignment: CDR1 LNHNV and CDR2 YYDKDF (reference sequence). This CDR3 has 13 residues. The CDR3 coding sequence is TGTGCCACCAGCAGAGATCGGGGGTGGGAAGCTTTCTTT. This translates into CATSRDRGWEAFF.

The V gene is TRBV6-5, the J gene TRBJ2-1, with 14 bases lining up with TRBD2. The CDR3 sequence is 15 residues long. The J segment lost 12 bases and the V segment lost 8 bases, leaving 12 bases of the junction unmatched. The germline V gene has CDR1 MNHEY and CDR2 SVGAGI. CDR3 nucleotide sequence: TGTGCCAGCTACGGGACTAGCGGGAGCCTGCTTGGGCAGTTCTTC. This codes for CASYGTSGSLLGQFF.